What follows are 6 T cell receptor beta chains derived from one specimen sequenced in a study of beta chain features in type 1 diabetes. Expressed TCRB transcripts were sequenced after all isolated RNA was converted to cDNA. Only in-frame clones appear in the TCRdb table, and some are missing; sequencing was by immunoSEQ multiplex PCR. Found here are 150,000 to 200,000 clones, almost 65% of them singletons; the top ten hold approximately 0.089%. For these receptors, no antigen is known. Study-wide points: TCRB CDR3s from Type 1 diabetes patients were moderately but significantly shorter in all four CD4+ subsets.

Sequencing was done on a sample of naive CD4+ T cells from blood. These receptors were collected from a man aged 25-40 years with type 1 diabetes.

This sequence joins TRBV11-2 and TRBJ2-7; tentatively, D is TRBD2 (6 bases). The germline CDR1 and CDR2 sequences are SGHAT and FQNNGV. Trimming stripped 5 bases from V and 6 bases from J, with 14 bases between. This CDR3 region has 13 residues. The CDR3 bases are TGTGCCAGCAGCCCCGGGCGGGGAACCGAGCAGTACTTC. Translating it yields CASSPGRGTEQYF.

The V gene is TRBV30, the J gene TRBJ2-3; possible D gene TRBD2, 6 bases. Germline-derived CDR1 and CDR2 are GTSNPN and SVGIG (reference sequence). V gave up 5 bases and J gave up 2 bases, with 14 bases separating them. This CDR3 comprises 14 residues. CDR3 protein: CAWHRGVITDTQYF. CDR3 nucleotides: TGTGCCTGGCACCGCGGGGTCATCACAGATACGCAGTATTTT. The full variable domain, with the rest looked up from reference TRBV30 and TRBJ2-3, is SQTIHQWPATLVQPVGSPLSLECTVEGTSNPNLYWYRQAAGRGLQLLFYSVGIGQISSEVPQNLSASRPQDRQFILSSKKLLLSDSGFYLCAWHRGVITDTQYFGPGTRLTVL.

The chain recombines TRBV19 with TRBJ2-1; TRBD1 matches 9 bases. Germline CDR1 is LNHDA and CDR2 is SQIVND (reference sequence). V trimming: 7 bases; J trimming: 5 bases; junction bases outside the gene matches: 6. CDR3 length: 14 residues. The CDR3 coding sequence is TGTGCCAGTAATCGGACAGGGGCCAACAATGAGCAGTTCTTC. The encoded protein is CASNRTGANNEQFF.

The genes are TRBV9 and TRBJ1-2; 7 bases line up with TRBD1. This CDR3 is 14 amino acids long. The V and J ends lost 4 bases and 7 bases, in that order; junction bases with no gene match: 10. Germline V CDR1 and CDR2: SGDLS, YYNGEE. CDR3 DNA: TGTGCCAGCAGCCCTCGACAGGGCACATCTGGCTACACCTTC. It codes for CASSPRQGTSGYTF.

The V gene is TRBV30, the J gene TRBJ1-4; D remains unclear. Trimming pared 0 bases from V and 5 bases from J, leaving 13 bases between. The germline CDR1 and CDR2 sequences are GTSNPN and SVGIG (reference sequence). The CDR3 is made up of 15 amino acids. The chain's CDR3 is CAWSVSFAGNEKLFF. CDR3 sequence (DNA): TGTGCCTGGAGTGTATCATTCGCCGGGAATGAAAAACTGTTTTTT.

This clone has just one count. This sequence joins TRBV19 and TRBJ1-6; D perhaps matches TRBD1 (6 bases). CDR1 is LNHDA and CDR2 is SQIVND in the germline V gene (reference sequence). V dropped 5 bases and J dropped 9 bases, with 14 bases sitting between them. The CDR3 covers 14 residues. The DNA for the CDR3 is TGTGCCAGTAGTGCGGACAGTACGCCTTCACCCCTCCACTTT. This gives the protein CASSADSTPSPLHF.